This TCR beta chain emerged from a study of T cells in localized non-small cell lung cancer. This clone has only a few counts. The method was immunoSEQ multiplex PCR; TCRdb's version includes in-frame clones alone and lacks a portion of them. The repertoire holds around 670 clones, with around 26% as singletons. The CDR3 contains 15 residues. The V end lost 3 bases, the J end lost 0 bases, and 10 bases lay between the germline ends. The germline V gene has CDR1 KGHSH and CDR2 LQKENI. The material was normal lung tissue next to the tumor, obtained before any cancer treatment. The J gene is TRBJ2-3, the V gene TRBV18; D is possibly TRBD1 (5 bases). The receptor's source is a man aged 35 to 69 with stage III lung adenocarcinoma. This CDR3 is CASSPEGVSTDTQYF. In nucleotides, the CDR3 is TGTGCCAGCTCACCCGAAGGGGTTAGCACAGATACGCAGTATTTT. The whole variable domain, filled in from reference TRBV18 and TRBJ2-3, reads NAGVMQNPRHLVRRRGQEARLRCSPMKGHSHVYWYRQLPEEGLKFMVYLQKENIIDESGMPKERFSAEFPKEGPSILRIQQVVRGDSAAYFCASSPEGVSTDTQYFGPGTRLTVL.